The 10 T cell receptor beta chains reported below all come from one sample, sequenced in a study of CD8+CD57+ T cells in acquired aplastic anemia. Investigators profiled TCR beta VDJ and CDR3 from genomic DNA template. TCRdb analysed the reads with MiXCR anew, one entry per CDR3 protein. The sample gives 200,000 to 250,000 distinct CDR3 sequences, roughly 35% of which show up once; 0.9% to 1.2% is in the top ten. The sample was sorted CD4+, CD8+, or CD8+CD57+ T cells (not recorded which) from PBMCs. The source of these receptors is a human donor in good health, serving as a control.

This clonotype came up many times. The chain couples TRBV20-1 to TRBJ2-7; D may be TRBD2 (5 bases). This CDR3 region has 14 residues. CDR1 is DFQATT and CDR2 is SNEGSKA in the germline V gene (reference sequence). Trimming cost V 2 bases and J 2 bases, with 13 bases left between them. CDR3 coding DNA: TGCAGTGCTAGAATGGACCCAGCGGCCTACGAGCAGTACTTC. It yields the protein CSARMDPAAYEQYF.

Many counts were recorded for this clonotype. The CDR3 DNA follows: TGTGCCACCAGTGATCCGGGACAGGGTGACTATGGCTACACCTTC. Protein sequence: CATSDPGQGDYGYTF. The chain recombines TRBV24-1 with TRBJ1-2, with 9 positions matching TRBD1. J was trimmed by 3 bases and V by 3 bases; bases with no gene match: 4. CDR1 and CDR2 (germline): KGHDR, SFDVKD. CDR3 length: 15 residues.

This clonotype was detected a few times. The V call is TRBV12-3 or TRBV12-4, the J call TRBJ2-5, with 7 bases lining up with TRBD2. The CDR3 loop spans 15 amino acids. J lost 0 bases, V lost 3 bases, and 4 bases had no gene match. The CDR3: CASSLGRGDQETQYF. The CDR3 DNA is TGTGCCAGCAGTTTGGGCCGGGGGGACCAAGAGACCCAGTACTTC.

Concerning this clonotype itself: Lacking the conserved final phenylalanine or tryptophan, this CDR3 likely reflects a read error. The chain combines TRBV2 with TRBJ1-1; D perhaps matches TRBD1 (6 bases). Per germline, CDR1 SNHLY and CDR2 FYNNEI. This CDR3 has 14 amino acids. CDR3: CAGSWTATGTEAFL. In DNA form, the CDR3 reads TGTGCCGGCAGTTGGACAGCCACGGGGACTGAAGCTTTCCTT.

Worth noting for this clonotype: Just one base apart from a much larger clone, this may be a read error. Without the conserved terminal phenylalanine or tryptophan, this CDR3 likely stems from a read error. The chain employs TRBV20-1 and TRBJ2-1, with D maybe TRBD2 (6 bases). The CDR3 totals 11 residues. The ends were cut back, 5 bases at V and 13 bases at J, with 15 bases in the middle. Germline CDR1 DFQATT, CDR2 SNEGSKA (reference sequence). In nucleotides, the CDR3 is TGCAGTGCTTACGACCGGACTACTCAGTTCCTC. Its protein product is CSAYDRTTQFL.

This clonotype is a singleton in its sample. The J gene is TRBJ1-6, the V gene TRBV10-3; D is uncertain. Trimming shortened V by 7 bases and J by 7 bases, and 14 bases separated the two germline ends. This CDR3 region has 14 residues. Germline CDR1 is ENHRY and CDR2 is SYGVKD. The CDR3 sequence: CAINGGHLNSPLHF. CDR3 coding DNA: TGTGCCATCAACGGTGGGCACCTAAATTCACCCCTCCACTTT.

This clonotype was picked up a small number of times. A much larger clonotype is one base distant, so this may be a read error. This sequence joins TRBV7-8 and TRBJ1-4, with D uncertain. This CDR3 is 16 amino acids long. CDR1 and CDR2 (germline): SGHVS, FQNEAQ. CDR3 protein: CASSSLRNRVNERLFF. As DNA, the CDR3 is TGTGCCAGCAGCTCGCTTAGGAATCGGGTCAATGAAAGACTGTTTTTT.

Remarks on this clonotype: A much more abundant neighbour one base away suggests this may be a read error. The chain is built from TRBV5-1 and TRBJ1-2; TRBD1 matches at 8 bases. The CDR3 totals 16 residues. Germline lookup yields CDR1 SGHRS and CDR2 YFSETQ. In DNA form, the CDR3 reads TGCGCCAGCAGCCAGCTAGGACAGGGCGTTAACTATGGCTACGCCTTC. Protein sequence: CASSQLGQGVNYGYAF.

V is TRBV3-1 and J is TRBJ2-3; D possibly corresponds to TRBD2 (5 bases). CDR3 size: 14 residues. Trimming removed 1 base at V and 2 bases at J, with 7 bases between. The germline CDR1 and CDR2 sequences are LGHDT and YNNKEL (reference sequence). The chain's CDR3 is CASSQVGVTDTQYF. CDR3 nucleotide sequence: TGTGCCAGCAGCCAAGTCGGGGTCACAGATACGCAGTATTTT.

Only a few counts were recorded for this clonotype. The chain carries TRBV11-2 and TRBJ1-4; TRBD1 matches at 8 bases. The CDR3 runs to 16 residues. The V gene's germline CDR1 is SGHAT and CDR2 FQNNGV. The ends lost 8 bases at V and 1 base at J; junction bases unmatched: 9. The CDR3 nucleotides are TGTGCCAGCGGATTTTTGACAGGGGTAACTAATGAAAAACTGTTTTTT. Translating gives CASGFLTGVTNEKLFF.